The entry that follows covers one T cell receptor (beta chain) sequence. The junction departs from germline at one end; a sequencing error may be responsible. The V gene's germline CDR1 is SGHDT and CDR2 YYEEEE. The length of the CDR3 is 14 residues. This record comes from a study of blood T cells in healthy people across ages. Alongside a J-beta primer mix, a sample-barcoded 5' primer served in a second PCR lasting 7 to 11 cycles. TCRdb reprocessed the 5' RACE reads via MiXCR and lists one record per CDR3 protein. Of about 930,000 distinct CDR3 sequences detected, about 28% appear once; the ten largest clones hold roughly 10%. These data were likewise used in another study, on T cells of mothers and their children.

The specimen sequenced was blood. This TCR was sampled from a woman aged 40 to 49 in good health. The genes are TRBV5-6 and TRBJ1-6; unclear D gene. The CDR3 region is CATSWAQAGSPLHF. The CDR3 DNA sequence: TGTGCCACCAGCTGGGCGCAGGCTGGATCACCCCTCCACTTT. Based on the CDR3 plus reference TRBV5-6 and TRBJ1-6, the full variable domain is DAGVTQSPTHLIKTRGQQVTLRCSPKSGHDTVSWYQQALGQGPQFIFQYYEEEERQRGNFPDRFSGHQFPNYSSELNVNALLLGDSALYLCATSWAQAGSPLHFGNGTRLTVT.